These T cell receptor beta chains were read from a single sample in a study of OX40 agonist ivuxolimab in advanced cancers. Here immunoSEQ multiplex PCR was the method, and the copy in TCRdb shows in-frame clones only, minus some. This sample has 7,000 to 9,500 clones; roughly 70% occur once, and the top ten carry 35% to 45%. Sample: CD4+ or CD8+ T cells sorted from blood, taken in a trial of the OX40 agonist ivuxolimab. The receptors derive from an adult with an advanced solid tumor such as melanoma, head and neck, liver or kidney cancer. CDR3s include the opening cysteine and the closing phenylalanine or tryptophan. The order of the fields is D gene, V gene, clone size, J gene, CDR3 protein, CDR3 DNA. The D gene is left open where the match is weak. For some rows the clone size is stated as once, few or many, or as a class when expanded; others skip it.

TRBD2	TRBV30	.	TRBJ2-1	CAWSRGGDEQFF	TGTGCCTGGTCACGGGGAGGGGATGAGCAGTTCTTC
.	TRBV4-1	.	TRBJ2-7	CASRPEGQFEQYF	TGCGCCAGCAGACCCGAGGGGCAGTTCGAGCAGTACTTC
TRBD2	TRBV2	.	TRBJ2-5	CASKRLAGGLQETQYF	TGTGCCAGCAAACGACTAGCGGGAGGTTTACAAGAGACCCAGTACTTC
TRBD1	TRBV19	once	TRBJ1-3	CASSTSTGSGNTIYF	TGTGCCAGTAGTACGTCGACAGGGTCTGGAAACACCATATATTTT
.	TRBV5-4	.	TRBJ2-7	CASSFGSGPYEQYF	TGTGCCAGCAGCTTTGGTAGCGGACCCTACGAGCAGTACTTC
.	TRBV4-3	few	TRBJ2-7	CASSQGISYEQYF	TGCGCCAGCAGCCAAGGAATTAGCTACGAGCAGTACTTC
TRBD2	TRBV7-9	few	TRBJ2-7	CASSQGSGRVHEQYF	TGTGCCAGCAGCCAAGGTAGCGGGAGGGTACACGAGCAGTACTTC
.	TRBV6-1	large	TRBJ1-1	CASTSKQPGNTEAFF	TGTGCCAGCACCTCAAAGCAGCCGGGGAACACTGAAGCTTTCTTT
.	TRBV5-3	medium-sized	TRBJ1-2	CARSLRAGCGYTF	TGTGCCAGAAGCCTCAGGGCTGGCTGTGGCTACACCTTC
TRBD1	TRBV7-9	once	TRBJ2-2	CASSPRDSDNTGELFF	TGTGCCAGCAGCCCCCGGGACAGCGACAACACCGGGGAGCTGTTTTTT
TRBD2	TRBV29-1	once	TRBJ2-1	CSAGRGGADNEQFF	TGCAGCGCAGGTCGGGGGGGCGCCGACAATGAGCAGTTCTTC
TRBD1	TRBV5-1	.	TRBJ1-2	CASSWGQSYGYTF	TGCGCCAGCAGCTGGGGACAGAGCTATGGCTACACCTTC
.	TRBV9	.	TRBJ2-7	CASSVAGSGYEQYF	TGTGCCAGCAGCGTAGCAGGGTCTGGCTACGAGCAGTACTTC
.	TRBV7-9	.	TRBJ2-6	CASNTAGANVLTF	TGTGCCAGTAACACAGCCGGGGCCAACGTCCTGACTTTC
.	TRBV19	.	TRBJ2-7	CASTPGGGEQYF	TGTGCCAGTACCCCTGGAGGGGGCGAGCAGTACTTC
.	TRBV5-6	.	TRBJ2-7	CASSKGSHRTTYEQYF	TGTGCCAGCAGCAAGGGAAGCCACAGGACTACCTACGAGCAGTACTTC
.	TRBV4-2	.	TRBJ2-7	CASSQGAGRYEQYF	TGTGCCAGCAGCCAAGGCGCAGGGCGGTACGAGCAGTACTTC
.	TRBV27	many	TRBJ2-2	CASSHEGAGELFF	TGTGCCAGCAGTCACGAAGGGGCCGGGGAGCTGTTTTTT
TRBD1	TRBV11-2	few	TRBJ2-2	CASSFPRQGDTGELFF	TGTGCCAGCAGTTTTCCTAGACAGGGAGACACCGGGGAGCTGTTTTTT
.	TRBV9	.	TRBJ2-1	CASSVVSAPEQFF	TGTGCCAGCAGCGTAGTGAGCGCTCCTGAGCAGTTCTTC
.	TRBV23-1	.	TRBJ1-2	CASSRKGGHYGYTF	TGCGCCAGCAGTCGGAAGGGCGGACACTATGGCTACACCTTC
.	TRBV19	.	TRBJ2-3	CASSLSPLSTDTQYF	TGTGCCAGTAGTTTGAGTCCCCTTAGCACAGATACGCAGTATTTT
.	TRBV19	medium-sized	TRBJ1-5	CASSTTGQPQHF	TGTGCCAGTAGTACCACAGGTCAGCCCCAGCATTTT
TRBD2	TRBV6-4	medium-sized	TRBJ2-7	CASTTSSTSGRPKDEQYF	TGTGCCAGCACTACTTCCTCGACTAGCGGGAGGCCAAAGGACGAGCAGTACTTC
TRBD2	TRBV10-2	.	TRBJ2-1	CASSSGRGLQNEQFF	TGCGCCAGCAGTAGCGGGAGGGGACTACAGAATGAGCAGTTCTTC
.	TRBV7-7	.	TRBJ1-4	CASSLGVGSNEKLFF	TGTGCCAGCAGCTTAGGGGTGGGGTCGAATGAAAAACTGTTTTTT
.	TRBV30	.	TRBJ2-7	CAWQTSYEQYF	TGTGCCTGGCAGACCTCCTACGAGCAATACTTC
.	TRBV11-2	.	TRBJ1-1	CASSLQLGGTEAFF	TGTGCCAGCAGCTTACAGTTGGGAGGGACTGAAGCTTTCTTT
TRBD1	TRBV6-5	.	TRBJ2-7	CASSEDRHYEQYF	TGTGCCAGTTCGGAGGACAGGCACTACGAGCAGTACTTC
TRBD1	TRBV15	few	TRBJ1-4	CATSRDRFEKLFF	TGTGCCACCAGTCGGGACAGGTTTGAAAAACTGTTTTTT
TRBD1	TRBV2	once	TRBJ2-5	CASTEGQLGETQYF	TGTGCCAGCACCGAGGGACAGTTGGGAGAGACCCAGTACTTC
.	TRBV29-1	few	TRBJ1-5	CSVGVAGNNQPQHF	TGCAGCGTTGGAGTGGCGGGCAACAATCAGCCCCAGCATTTT
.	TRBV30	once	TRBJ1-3	CAWKRAGNTIYF	TGTGCCTGGAAGCGGGCTGGAAACACCATATATTTT